A single sample gave rise to the 20 T cell receptor beta chains below, sequenced in a study of T cell responses to AZD1222 COVID-19 vaccine (dated by TCRdb to the early 2020s). Library method: the immunoSEQ multiplex PCR assay. TCRdb holds this immuneACCESS table with in-frame rearrangements only. Some clones are missing; in checked studies, unresolved V genes explain under half, and the rest has no known cause. Recorded for this sample are 120,000 to 150,000 clones; just over 90% of them occurred a single time. The ten largest clones represent 5.1% of the sample. The time point label on this specimen signifies: baseline before first vaccination. Here the sequenced sample was peripheral blood, taken on day 0 of AZD1222 vaccination. All receptors derive from an adult in good health.

The rearrangement joins TRBV7-2 to TRBJ1-3, with D unclear. CDR3 size: 14 residues. CDR1 and CDR2 (germline): SGHTA, FQGNSA. The V gene lost 7 bases and the J gene lost 0 bases, with 10 bases spanning the gap. The CDR3 loop is CASTIAVSGNTIYF. CDR3 sequence (DNA): TGTGCCAGCACCATCGCAGTCTCTGGAAACACCATATATTTT.

The rearrangement joins TRBV4-3 to TRBJ2-1, with a weak D call TRBD2 (6 bases). The CDR3 loop spans 13 amino acids. Deletions cut 4 bases from V and 5 bases from J, with 9 bases between. Looked up from germline, CDR1 is LGHNA and CDR2 is YSLEER. The CDR3 bases are TGCGCCAGCAGCCGGACGGGAGACAATGAGCAGTTCTTC. This translates into CASSRTGDNEQFF.

In this sample, this clone turned up once. This chain links TRBV28 with TRBJ2-3; 9 bases are shared with TRBD2. J gave up 1 base and V 5 bases, and 4 bases lay outside the gene matches. The germline CDR1 and CDR2 sequences are MDHEN and SYDVKM. The CDR3 covers 15 residues. CDR3: CASSIVAGGTDTQYF. CDR3 in DNA: TGTGCCAGCAGTATTGTAGCGGGGGGCACAGATACGCAGTATTTT.

This clone showed up just once. The chain recombines TRBV7-6 with TRBJ2-5; no firm D call. V shed 5 bases and J shed 0 bases, with 13 bases lying between them. The CDR3 extends over 15 amino acids. In germline, CDR1 is SGHVS, CDR2 FNYEAQ. CDR3 in amino acids: CASSPVGMYQETQYF. The CDR3 DNA is TGTGCCAGCAGCCCGGTGGGGATGTACCAAGAGACCCAGTACTTC.

This chain connects TRBV24-1 to TRBJ2-7; D uncertain. The CDR3 is made up of 13 amino acids. The germline V gene has CDR1 KGHDR and CDR2 SFDVKD. The V end lost 3 bases, the J end lost 5 bases, and 10 bases lay between the germline ends. The CDR3 is CATSDPITHEQYF. DNA for the CDR3: TGTGCCACCAGTGATCCCATCACCCACGAGCAGTACTTC.

The chain links TRBV27 to TRBJ2-7, with 7 bases matching TRBD1. V dropped 5 bases and J dropped 6; count of bases not matched to a gene: 7. Germline V CDR1 and CDR2: MNHEY, SMNVEV (reference sequence). This CDR3 has 13 residues. CDR3 in DNA: TGTGCCAGCAGTATCGAGACAGGGACCGAGCAGTACTTC. It encodes CASSIETGTEQYF.

This chain joins TRBV10-1 and TRBJ2-1; D call uncertain. Trimming pared 4 bases from V and 5 bases from J, leaving 15 bases between. Germline CDR1 and CDR2: WNHNN and SYGVQD (reference sequence). There are 15 residues in the CDR3. The CDR3 protein is CASSGSAPPDNEQFF. CDR3 in DNA: TGCGCCAGCAGTGGTTCAGCTCCCCCCGACAATGAGCAGTTCTTC.

The gene calls are TRBV2 and TRBJ1-5; 7 positions match TRBD1. Per germline, CDR1 SNHLY and CDR2 FYNNEI. J lost 7 bases, V lost 7 bases, and 10 bases had no gene match. This CDR3 has 14 residues. The CDR3 DNA follows: TGTGCCAGCATGGGGGACAGATTTGAACAGCCCCAGCATTTT. This gives the protein CASMGDRFEQPQHF.

This rearrangement joins TRBV19 to TRBJ1-6; 7 nucleotides match TRBD1. Germline lookup yields CDR1 LNHDA and CDR2 SQIVND (reference sequence). The V gene end was trimmed by 5 bases and the J gene end by 6 bases; junction bases not matched to a gene: 4. This CDR3 has 14 amino acids. The CDR3 reads CASSSGQFNSPLHF. Written as DNA, the CDR3 is TGTGCCAGTAGTTCGGGACAGTTTAATTCACCCCTCCACTTT.

The gene calls are TRBV4-2 and TRBJ2-1, with D possibly TRBD2 on 5 matching bases. This CDR3 has 13 amino acids. Trimming removed 0 bases from V and 8 bases from J, with 8 bases in between. Germline lookup yields CDR1 LGHNA and CDR2 YNFKEQ. The CDR3 coding sequence is TGTGCCAGCAGCCAAGATCAGAGGGATGAGCAGTTCTTC. Protein: CASSQDQRDEQFF.

This clone has just one count. The V gene is TRBV21-1, the J gene TRBJ2-5; no DNA check was done on the table's D call, TRBD1. TRBV21-1 is a pseudogene locus. The CDR3 covers 15 residues. CDR3 DNA: TGTGCCAGCAGCAAAGGAGGCAGGGGGCAAGAGACCCAGTACTTC. Translating gives CASSKGGRGQETQYF.

The chain is built from TRBV28 and TRBJ2-2; no definite D call. This CDR3 region has 13 residues. V lost 2 bases and J 2 bases, leaving 3 bases between the germline ends. The V gene's germline CDR1 is MDHEN and CDR2 SYDVKM. The CDR3 DNA reads TGTGCCAGCAGTTTACCCAACACCGGGGAGCTGTTTTTT. Its protein product is CASSLPNTGELFF.

The gene calls are TRBV3-1 (or the pseudogene TRBV3-2) and TRBJ2-5; perhaps TRBD2 as D (6 bases). V lost 4 bases, J lost 5 bases, and 8 bases lay in between. The CDR3 extends over 12 amino acids. Germline V lookup: CDR1 LGHDT, CDR2 YNNKEL (reference sequence). The CDR3 is CASSPRGETQYF. For the CDR3, the DNA is TGTGCCAGCAGCCCCCGGGGGGAGACCCAGTACTTC.

The chain uses TRBV7-9 and TRBJ2-5; tentative D call: TRBD2 (5 bases). The V gene lost 8 bases and the J gene lost 1 base, with 20 bases spanning the gap. The germline gives CDR1 SEHNR, CDR2 FQNEAQ (reference sequence). This CDR3 is 16 amino acids long. The CDR3 region is CASSSREWGTQETQYF. In DNA form, the CDR3 reads TGTGCCAGCTCTTCGAGGGAGTGGGGTACCCAAGAGACCCAGTACTTC.

This clone was observed once. The chain recombines TRBV9 with TRBJ1-4; no clear D. The CDR3 totals 16 residues. Germline-derived CDR1 and CDR2 are SGDLS and YYNGEE. V was cut by 0 bases and J by 4 bases, with 13 bases left in between. The CDR3 loop reads CASSVDGRDYNEKLFF. The CDR3 DNA follows: TGTGCCAGCAGCGTAGACGGGCGAGACTATAATGAAAAACTGTTTTTT.

The chain uses TRBV19 and TRBJ1-1; D remains ambiguous. The CDR3 contains 13 residues. The germline gives CDR1 LNHDA, CDR2 SQIVND (reference sequence). V was trimmed by 5 bases and J by 3 bases, leaving 10 bases between them. DNA for the CDR3: TGTGCCAGTAGTCTATTTGGGGACACTGAAGCTTTCTTT. Protein: CASSLFGDTEAFF.

The gene calls are TRBV5-1 and TRBJ2-7, with 7 bases matching TRBD1. Trimming at V came to 0 bases and at J to 5 bases, leaving 11 bases not matched to a gene. Germline CDR1 is SGHRS and CDR2 is YFSETQ. CDR3 length: 16 residues. The CDR3 sequence: CASSLEGAGGLHEQYF. As DNA, the CDR3 is TGCGCCAGCAGCTTGGAGGGGGCCGGTGGTCTCCACGAGCAGTACTTC.

About this clone itself: Additional DNA sequences in this sample encode the identical CDR3. V is TRBV3-1 (or the pseudogene TRBV3-2) and J is TRBJ1-1, with 7 positions matching TRBD1. The germline V gene encodes CDR1 LGHDT and CDR2 YNNKEL (reference sequence). V shed 4 bases, J shed 5 bases, and the junction held 7 bases outside the gene matches. The CDR3 has 14 residues. In nucleotides, the CDR3 is TGTGCCAGCAGCCGAGCAGGGGGAGGAACTGAAGCTTTCTTT. Its translation is CASSRAGGGTEAFF.

The chain links TRBV27 to TRBJ2-4; a possible D gene is TRBD1 (6 bases). V lost 2 bases to trimming and J lost 8 bases, with 13 bases between them. The CDR3 loop spans 14 amino acids. The germline V gene has CDR1 MNHEY and CDR2 SMNVEV (reference sequence). The CDR3 spells CASSLTGKGDIQYF. CDR3 sequence (DNA): TGTGCCAGCAGTTTAACAGGGAAGGGGGACATTCAGTACTTC.

The rearrangement uses TRBV9 and TRBJ1-1, with TRBD1 matching over 7 bases. Germline V lookup: CDR1 SGDLS, CDR2 YYNGEE. The CDR3 is 13 residues long. With V trimmed by 7 bases and J by 6 bases, 9 bases remained unmatched. In DNA, the CDR3 is TGTGCCAGCTCTGAAAGGGGGCGTTCTGAAGCTTTCTTT. Protein: CASSERGRSEAFF.